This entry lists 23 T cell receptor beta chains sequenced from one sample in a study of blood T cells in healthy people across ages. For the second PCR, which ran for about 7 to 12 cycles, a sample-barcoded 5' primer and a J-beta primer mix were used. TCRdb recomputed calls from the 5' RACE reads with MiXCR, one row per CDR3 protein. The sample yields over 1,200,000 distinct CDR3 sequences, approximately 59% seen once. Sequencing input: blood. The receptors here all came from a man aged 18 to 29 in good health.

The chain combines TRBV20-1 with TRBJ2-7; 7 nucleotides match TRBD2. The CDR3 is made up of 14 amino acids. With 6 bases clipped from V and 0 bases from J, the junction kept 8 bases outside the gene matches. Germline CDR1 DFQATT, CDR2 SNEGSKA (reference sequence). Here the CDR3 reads CSATNGRSSYEQYF. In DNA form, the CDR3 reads TGCAGTGCAACTAACGGGAGGAGCTCCTACGAGCAGTACTTC.

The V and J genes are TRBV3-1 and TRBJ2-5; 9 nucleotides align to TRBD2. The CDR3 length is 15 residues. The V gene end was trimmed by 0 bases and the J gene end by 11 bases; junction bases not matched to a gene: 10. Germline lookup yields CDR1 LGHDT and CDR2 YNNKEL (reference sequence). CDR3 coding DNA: TGTGCCAGCAGCCAAGATCAGGGACTAGCAGTTGAGCAGTACTTC. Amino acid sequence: CASSQDQGLAVEQYF.

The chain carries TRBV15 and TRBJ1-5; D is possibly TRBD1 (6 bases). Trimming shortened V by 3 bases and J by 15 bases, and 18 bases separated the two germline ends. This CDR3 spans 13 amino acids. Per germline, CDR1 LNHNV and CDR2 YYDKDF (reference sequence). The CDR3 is CATSSTSGQKRHF. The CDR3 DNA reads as TGTGCCACCAGCAGCACCTCCGGACAGAAAAGGCATTTT.

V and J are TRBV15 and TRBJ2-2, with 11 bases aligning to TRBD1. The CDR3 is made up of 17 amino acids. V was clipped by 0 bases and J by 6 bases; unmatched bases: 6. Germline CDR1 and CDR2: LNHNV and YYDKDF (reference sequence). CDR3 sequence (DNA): TGTGCCACCAGCAGAGATCGGACAGGGGGCGCGGCCGGGGAGCTGTTTTTT. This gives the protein CATSRDRTGGAAGELFF. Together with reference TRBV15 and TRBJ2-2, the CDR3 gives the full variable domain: DAMVIQNPRYQVTQFGKPVTLSCSQTLNHNVMYWYQQKSSQAPKLLFHYYDKDFNNEADTPDNFQSRRPNTSFCFLDIRSPGLGDTAMYLCATSRDRTGGAAGELFFGEGSRLTVL.

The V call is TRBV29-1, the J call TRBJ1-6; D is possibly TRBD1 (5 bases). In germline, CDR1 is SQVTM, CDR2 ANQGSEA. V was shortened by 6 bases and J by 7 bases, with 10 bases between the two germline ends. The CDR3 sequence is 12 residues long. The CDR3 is CSVGDGNSPLHF. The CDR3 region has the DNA TGCAGCGTCGGGGACGGAAATTCACCCCTCCACTTT.

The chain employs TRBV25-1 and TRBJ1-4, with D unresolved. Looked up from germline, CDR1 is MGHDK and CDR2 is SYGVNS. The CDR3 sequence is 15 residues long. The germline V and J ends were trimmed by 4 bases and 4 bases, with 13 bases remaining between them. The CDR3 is CASSGSDKVNEKLFF. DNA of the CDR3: TGTGCCAGCAGTGGATCCGACAAGGTTAATGAAAAACTGTTTTTT. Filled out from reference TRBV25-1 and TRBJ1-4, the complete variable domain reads EADIYQTPRYLVIGTGKKITLECSQTMGHDKMYWYQQDPGMELHLIHYSYGVNSTEKGDLSSESTVSRIRTEHFPLTLESARPSHTSQYLCASSGSDKVNEKLFFGSGTQLSVL.

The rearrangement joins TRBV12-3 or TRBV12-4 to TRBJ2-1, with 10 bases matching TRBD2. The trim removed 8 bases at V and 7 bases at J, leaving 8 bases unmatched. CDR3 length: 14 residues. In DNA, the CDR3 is TGTGCCAGCGGACTAGCGGAATTCCAAAATGAGCAGTTCTTC. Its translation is CASGLAEFQNEQFF.

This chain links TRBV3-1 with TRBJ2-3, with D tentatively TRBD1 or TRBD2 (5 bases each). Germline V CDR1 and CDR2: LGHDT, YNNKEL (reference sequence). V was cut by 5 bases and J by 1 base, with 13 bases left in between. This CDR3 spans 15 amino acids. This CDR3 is CASSGRDEGTDTQYF. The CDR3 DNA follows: TGTGCCAGCAGCGGCCGGGACGAAGGCACAGATACGCAGTATTTT.

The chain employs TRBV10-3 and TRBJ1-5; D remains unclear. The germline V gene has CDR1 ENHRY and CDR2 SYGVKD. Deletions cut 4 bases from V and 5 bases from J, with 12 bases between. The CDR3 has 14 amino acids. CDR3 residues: CAISAFRPDQPQHF. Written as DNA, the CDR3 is TGTGCCATCAGTGCTTTTCGGCCCGATCAGCCCCAGCATTTT.

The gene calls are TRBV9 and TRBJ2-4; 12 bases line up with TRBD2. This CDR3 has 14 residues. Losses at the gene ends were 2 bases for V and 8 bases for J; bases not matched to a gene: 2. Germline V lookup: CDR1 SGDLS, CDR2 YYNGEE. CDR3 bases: TGTGCCAGCAGCGTGAGGACTAGCGGGGACATTCAGTACTTC. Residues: CASSVRTSGDIQYF.

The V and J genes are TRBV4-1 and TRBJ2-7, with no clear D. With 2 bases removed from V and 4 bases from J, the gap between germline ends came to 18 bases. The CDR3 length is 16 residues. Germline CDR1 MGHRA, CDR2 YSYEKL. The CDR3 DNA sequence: TGCGCCAGCAGCCAAAGGGCCGACTCCCCCGCTTACGAGCAGTACTTC. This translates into CASSQRADSPAYEQYF.

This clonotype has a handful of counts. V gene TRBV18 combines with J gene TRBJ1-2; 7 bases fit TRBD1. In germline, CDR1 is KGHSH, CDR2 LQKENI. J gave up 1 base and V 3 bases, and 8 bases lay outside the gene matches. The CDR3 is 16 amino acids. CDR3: CASSPPRQGVNYGYTF. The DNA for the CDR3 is TGTGCCAGCTCACCCCCCCGGCAGGGGGTTAACTATGGCTACACCTTC.

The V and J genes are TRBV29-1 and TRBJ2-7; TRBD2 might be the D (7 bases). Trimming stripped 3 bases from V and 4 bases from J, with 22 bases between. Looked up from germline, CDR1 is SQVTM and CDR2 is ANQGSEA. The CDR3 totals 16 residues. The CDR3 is CSVEGGTLGNPYEQYF. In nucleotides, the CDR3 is TGCAGCGTTGAGGGGGGGACACTCGGCAACCCTTACGAGCAGTACTTC.

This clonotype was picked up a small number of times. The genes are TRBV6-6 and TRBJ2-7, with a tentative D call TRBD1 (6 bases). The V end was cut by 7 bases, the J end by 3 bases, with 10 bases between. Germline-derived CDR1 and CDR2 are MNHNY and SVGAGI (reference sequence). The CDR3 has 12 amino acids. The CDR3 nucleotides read TGTGCCAGCACCACAGGGATCTACGAGCAGTACTTC. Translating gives CASTTGIYEQYF.

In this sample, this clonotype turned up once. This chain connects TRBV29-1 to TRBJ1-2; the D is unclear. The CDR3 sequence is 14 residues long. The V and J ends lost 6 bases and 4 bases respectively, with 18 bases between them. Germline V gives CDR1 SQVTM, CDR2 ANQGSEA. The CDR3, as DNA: TGCAGCGTCAAACTTCTGACGGAGAGCTATGGCTACACCTTC. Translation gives CSVKLLTESYGYTF.

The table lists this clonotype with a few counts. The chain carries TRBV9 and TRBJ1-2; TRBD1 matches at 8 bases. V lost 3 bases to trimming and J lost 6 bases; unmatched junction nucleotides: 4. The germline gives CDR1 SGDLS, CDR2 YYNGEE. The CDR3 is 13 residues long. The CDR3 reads CASSGPTGDGYTF. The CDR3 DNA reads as TGTGCCAGCAGCGGACCGACAGGGGATGGCTACACCTTC.

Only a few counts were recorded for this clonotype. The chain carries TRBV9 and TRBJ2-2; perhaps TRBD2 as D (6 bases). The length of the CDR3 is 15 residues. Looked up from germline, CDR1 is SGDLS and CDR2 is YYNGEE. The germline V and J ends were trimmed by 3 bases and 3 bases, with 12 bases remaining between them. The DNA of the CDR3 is TGTGCCAGCAGCGCGTGGGGACTTGACACCGGGGAGCTGTTTTTT. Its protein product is CASSAWGLDTGELFF.

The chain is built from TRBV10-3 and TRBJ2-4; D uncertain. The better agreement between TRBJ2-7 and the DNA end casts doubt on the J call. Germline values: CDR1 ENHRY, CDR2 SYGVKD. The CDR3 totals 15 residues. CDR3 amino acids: CAISAVEALSYEQYF. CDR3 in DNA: TGTGCCATCAGTGCCGTCGAGGCCCTCAGCTACGAGCAGTACTTC.

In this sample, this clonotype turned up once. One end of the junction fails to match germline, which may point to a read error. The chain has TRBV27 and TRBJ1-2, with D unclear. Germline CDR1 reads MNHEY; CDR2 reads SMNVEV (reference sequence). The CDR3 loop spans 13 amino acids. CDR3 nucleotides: TGTGCCAGCAGTTTGGTCGCAGACTATGGCTGCACCTTC. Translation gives CASSLVADYGCTF.

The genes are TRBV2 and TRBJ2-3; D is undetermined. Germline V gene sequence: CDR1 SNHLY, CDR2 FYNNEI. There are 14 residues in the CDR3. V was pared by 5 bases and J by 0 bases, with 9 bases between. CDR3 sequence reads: CASSKDSSTDTQYF. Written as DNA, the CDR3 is TGTGCCAGCAGTAAGGATAGCAGCACAGATACGCAGTATTTT.

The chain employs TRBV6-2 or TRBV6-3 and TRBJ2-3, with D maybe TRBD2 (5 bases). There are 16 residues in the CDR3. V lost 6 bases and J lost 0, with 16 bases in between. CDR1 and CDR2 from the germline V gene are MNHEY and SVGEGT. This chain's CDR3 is CASSPNDPGSTDTQYF. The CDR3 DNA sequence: TGTGCCAGCAGCCCAAATGATCCGGGGAGCACAGATACGCAGTATTTT.

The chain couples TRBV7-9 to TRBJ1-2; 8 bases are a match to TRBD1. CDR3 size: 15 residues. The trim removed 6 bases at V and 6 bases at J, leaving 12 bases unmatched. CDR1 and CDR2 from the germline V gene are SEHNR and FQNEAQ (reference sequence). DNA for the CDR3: TGTGCCAGCAGTTACCCGGGACAGGAGAAAGATGGCTACACCTTC. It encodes CASSYPGQEKDGYTF.

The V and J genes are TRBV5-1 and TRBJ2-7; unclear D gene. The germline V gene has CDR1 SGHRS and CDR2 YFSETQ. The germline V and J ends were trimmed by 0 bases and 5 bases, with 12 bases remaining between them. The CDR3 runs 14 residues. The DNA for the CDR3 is TGCGCCAGCAGCTTGGGTGGCATCGCGGACGAGCAGTACTTC. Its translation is CASSLGGIADEQYF. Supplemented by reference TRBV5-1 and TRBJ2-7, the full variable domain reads KAGVTQTPRYLIKTRGQQVTLSCSPISGHRSVSWYQQTPGQGLQFLFEYFSETQRNKGNFPGRFSGRQFSNSRSEMNVSTLELGDSALYLCASSLGGIADEQYFGPGTRLTVT.